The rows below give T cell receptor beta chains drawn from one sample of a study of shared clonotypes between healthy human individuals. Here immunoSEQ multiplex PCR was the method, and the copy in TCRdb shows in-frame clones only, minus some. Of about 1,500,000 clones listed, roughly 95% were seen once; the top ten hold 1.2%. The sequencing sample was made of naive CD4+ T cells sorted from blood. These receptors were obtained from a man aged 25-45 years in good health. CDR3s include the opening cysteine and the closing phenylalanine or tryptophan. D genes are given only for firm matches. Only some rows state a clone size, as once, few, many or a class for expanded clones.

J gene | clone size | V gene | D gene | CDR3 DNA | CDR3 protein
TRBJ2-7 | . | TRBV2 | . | TGTGCCAGCAGTGATTGGACGAAGGAGCAGTACTTC | CASSDWTKEQYF
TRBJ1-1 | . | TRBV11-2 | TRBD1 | TGTGCCAGCAGCCAAACCGGGACAGGGGTCACTGAAGCTTTCTTT | CASSQTGTGVTEAFF
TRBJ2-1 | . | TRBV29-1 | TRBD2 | TGCAGCGTTCGGGGCCTTACTAGCGGGAGCGATGAGCAGTTCTTC | CSVRGLTSGSDEQFF
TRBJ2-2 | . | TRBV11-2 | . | TGTGCCAGCAGCTCCTTAAGGGGGACCGGGGAGCTGTTTTTT | CASSSLRGTGELFF
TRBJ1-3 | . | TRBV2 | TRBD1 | TGTGCCAGCAGTGAAGCGAGGGACAGCTACTCTGGAAACACCATATATTTT | CASSEARDSYSGNTIYF
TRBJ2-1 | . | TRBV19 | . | TGTGCCAGTAGTATAGTAGGGAATTCCTACAATGAGCAGTTCTTC | CASSIVGNSYNEQFF
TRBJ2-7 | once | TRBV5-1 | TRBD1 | TGCGCCAGCAGCTTCCTGGGACAGGGGAATTCCTACGAGCAGTACTTC | CASSFLGQGNSYEQYF
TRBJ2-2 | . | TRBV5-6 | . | TGTGCCAGCAGTCGGGATCCGGTCACCGGGGAGCTGTTTTTT | CASSRDPVTGELFF
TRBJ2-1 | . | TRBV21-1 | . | TGTGCCAGCAGCAAAGTCCTTCCCCGCCCTATTTACAATGAGCAGTTCTTC | CASSKVLPRPIYNEQFF
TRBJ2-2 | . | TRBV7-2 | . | TGTGCCAGCAGGGACAACCTCTCGGGGACCGGGGAGCTGTTTTTT | CASRDNLSGTGELFF
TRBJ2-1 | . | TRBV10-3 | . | TGTGCCATCAGTGAAGGTAAAGTATACAATGAGCAGTTCTTC | CAISEGKVYNEQFF